The 7 T cell receptor beta chains presented below share a single source sample, sequenced in a study of CD8 T cell repertoires and HIV-1 epitope variants. Their recognized antigens are unknown. Clones were sequenced by immunoSEQ multiplex PCR, and TCRdb holds only the in-frame ones, with some missing. The data show approximately 4,900 clones, 65% to 75% seen once. Sequenced input: cultured CD8+ T cells derived from PBMCs. The receptor set was obtained from a male donor with HIV.

This clone was observed a few times. The rearrangement joins TRBV7-9 to TRBJ2-2; 8 bases are shared with TRBD1. CDR1 and CDR2 from the germline V gene are SEHNR and FQNEAQ (reference sequence). V was pared by 5 bases and J by 6 bases, with 8 bases of the junction left unmatched. This CDR3 comprises 15 residues. The DNA of the CDR3 is TGTGCCAGCAGCCCTGACAGGGGAGGACCCGGGGAGCTGTTTTTT. Its translation is CASSPDRGGPGELFF.

The V and J genes are TRBV5-1 and TRBJ2-1; tentative D call: TRBD1 (5 bases). The CDR3 spans 18 residues. The germline CDR1 and CDR2 sequences are SGHRS and YFSETQ. The V and J ends lost 2 bases and 4 bases respectively, with 22 bases between them. Here the CDR3 reads CASSLRVPGRDRYNEQFF. CDR3 DNA sequence: TGCGCCAGCAGCTTAAGGGTCCCGGGCAGGGATCGTTACAATGAGCAGTTCTTC.

The chain carries TRBV7-8 and TRBJ2-7; D not resolved. Trimming removed 4 bases from V and 7 bases from J, with 14 bases in between. Germline V gives CDR1 SGHVS, CDR2 FQNEAQ. The CDR3 extends over 13 amino acids. The CDR3 DNA sequence: TGTGCCAGCAGCTCTGAGGTCACCGAGGAGCAGTACTTC. It specifies CASSSEVTEEQYF.

V gene TRBV7-2 combines with J gene TRBJ2-1, with TRBD1 as a possible D gene (6 bases). The germline V gene encodes CDR1 SGHTA and CDR2 FQGNSA. The CDR3 consists of 17 residues. V was clipped by 2 bases and J by 6 bases, with 20 bases between them. The CDR3, as DNA: TGTGCCAGCAGCTTATCTCCCCCAGGGGCGTACGGCAATGAGCAGTTCTTC. It translates to CASSLSPPGAYGNEQFF.

This sequence joins TRBV5-6 and TRBJ2-2; TRBD1 matches 9 bases. The germline V gene has CDR1 SGHDT and CDR2 YYEEEE. The CDR3 consists of 16 residues. The trim removed 4 bases at V and 3 bases at J, leaving 7 bases unmatched. CDR3 sequence reads: CASSVLRTGDTGELFF. The CDR3 DNA reads as TGTGCCAGCAGCGTTCTCCGGACAGGGGACACCGGGGAGCTGTTTTTT. The entire variable domain, with the rest obtained from reference TRBV5-6 and TRBJ2-2, is as follows: DAGVTQSPTHLIKTRGQQVTLRCSPKSGHDTVSWYQQALGQGPQFIFQYYEEEERQRGNFPDRFSGHQFPNYSSELNVNALLLGDSALYLCASSVLRTGDTGELFFGEGSRLTVL.

V and J are TRBV9 and TRBJ1-1; 8 bases are shared with TRBD1. The V gene end was trimmed by 2 bases and the J gene end by 3 bases; junction bases not matched to a gene: 18. Germline values: CDR1 SGDLS, CDR2 YYNGEE. The CDR3 contains 19 residues. This CDR3 is CASSVSKTGDGWGDTEAFF. The CDR3 region has the DNA TGTGCCAGCAGCGTTTCAAAGACAGGGGATGGATGGGGAGACACTGAAGCTTTCTTT.

The CDR3 here is CASSPDFSSYNEQFF. DNA for the CDR3: TGTGCCAGTAGTCCGGACTTTTCCTCCTACAATGAGCAGTTCTTC. The chain combines TRBV19 with TRBJ2-1; D perhaps matches TRBD2 (5 bases). Trimming left V 5 bases short and J 0 bases short, with 11 bases between. The length of the CDR3 is 15 residues. CDR1 is LNHDA, CDR2 SQIVND, per germline (reference sequence).